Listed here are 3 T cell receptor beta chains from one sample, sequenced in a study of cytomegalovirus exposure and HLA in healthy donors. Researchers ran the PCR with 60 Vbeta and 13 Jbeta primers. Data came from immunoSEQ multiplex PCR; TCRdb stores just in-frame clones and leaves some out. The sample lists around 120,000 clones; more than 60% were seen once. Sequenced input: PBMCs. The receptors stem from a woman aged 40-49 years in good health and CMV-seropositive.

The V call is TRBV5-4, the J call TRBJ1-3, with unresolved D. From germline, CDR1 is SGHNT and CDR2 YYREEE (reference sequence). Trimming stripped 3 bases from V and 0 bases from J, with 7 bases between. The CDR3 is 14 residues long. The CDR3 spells CASSSTISGNTIYF. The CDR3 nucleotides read TGTGCCAGCAGCTCGACAATCTCTGGAAACACCATATATTTT.

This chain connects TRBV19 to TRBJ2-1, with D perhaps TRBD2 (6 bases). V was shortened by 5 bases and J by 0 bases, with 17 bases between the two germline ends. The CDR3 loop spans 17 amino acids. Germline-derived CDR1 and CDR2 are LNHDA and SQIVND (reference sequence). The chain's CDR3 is CASSPRRGLSSYNEQFF. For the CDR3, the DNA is TGTGCCAGTAGTCCCCGGAGGGGCCTAAGCTCCTACAATGAGCAGTTCTTC.

The CDR3 nucleotides read TGTGCCACCCCCCAGGGGAAGGGGAGCTCCTACAATGAGCAGTTCTTC. Its translation is CATPQGKGSSYNEQFF. The chain uses TRBV7-2 and TRBJ2-1, with D possibly TRBD1 on 6 matching bases. CDR1 and CDR2 from the germline V gene are SGHTA and FQGNSA. This CDR3 has 16 residues. The V gene lost 10 bases and the J gene lost 0 bases, with 19 bases spanning the gap.